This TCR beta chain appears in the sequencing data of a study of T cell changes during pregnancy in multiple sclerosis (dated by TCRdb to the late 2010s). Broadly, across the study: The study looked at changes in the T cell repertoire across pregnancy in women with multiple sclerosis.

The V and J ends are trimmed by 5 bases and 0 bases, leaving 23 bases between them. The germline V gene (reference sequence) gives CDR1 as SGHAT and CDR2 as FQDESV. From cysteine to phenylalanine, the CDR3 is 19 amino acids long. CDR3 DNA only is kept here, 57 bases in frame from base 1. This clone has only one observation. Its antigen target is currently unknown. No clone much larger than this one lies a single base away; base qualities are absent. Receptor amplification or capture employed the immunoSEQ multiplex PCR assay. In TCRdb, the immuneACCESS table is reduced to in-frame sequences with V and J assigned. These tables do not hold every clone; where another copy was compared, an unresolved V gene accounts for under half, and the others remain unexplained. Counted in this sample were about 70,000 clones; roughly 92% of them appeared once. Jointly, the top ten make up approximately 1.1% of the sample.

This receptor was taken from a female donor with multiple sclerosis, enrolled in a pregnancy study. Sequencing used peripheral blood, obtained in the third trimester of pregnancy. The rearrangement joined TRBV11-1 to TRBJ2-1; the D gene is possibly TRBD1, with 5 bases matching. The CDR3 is CASSVPGRTPFRSYNEQFF. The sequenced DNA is TGTGCCAGCAGCGTACCCGGACGGACACCTTTTCGCTCCTACAATGAGCAGTTCTTC.